This TCR beta chain was sequenced during a study of T-cell reconstitution after alpha-beta-depleted transplantation in children. Study conclusions and caveats: T-cell numbers and diversity, one year after transplant, stemmed largely from T cells that were newly produced. Roughly two months post-transplant, alpha-beta T cells reportedly originated from several hundred graft clones that had expanded.

Molecular barcoding with unique molecular identifiers was used for the TCRbeta library. TCRdb itself ran the PCR reads through MiXCR, one entry per CDR3 protein. The data show about 980,000 distinct CDR3 sequences, with around 30% seen just once and approximately 30% held by the top ten. The CDR3 is 15 residues long. The J segment lost 4 bases and the V segment lost 6 bases, leaving 11 bases of the junction unmatched. CDR1 SQVTM and CDR2 ANQGSEA come from the germline V gene. This clonotype has just a few counts. What it recognizes is unknown. Sequenced material: PBMCs, mostly from graft donor cells, taken 360 days after TCRalphabeta/CD19-depleted stem cell transplant. This receptor was taken from a boy under three years old who had a stem cell transplant for SCID, so the T cells may come from the graft donor. The J gene is TRBJ2-1, the V gene TRBV29-1; TRBD2 matches at 8 bases. CDR3 nucleotide sequence: TGCAGCGTGTCGCCCGGGACTAGGGATTACAATGAGCAGTTCTTC. Translated: CSVSPGTRDYNEQFF.